The 22 T cell receptor beta chains reported below all come from one sample, sequenced in a study of CD8 T cells in ankylosing spondylitis. TCRdb itself ran the 5' RACE reads through MiXCR, one entry per CDR3 protein. The sample yields roughly 200,000 distinct CDR3 sequences, roughly 24% seen once. Specimen: blood, either unsorted or a sorted T cell fraction (not recorded which). These TCRs come from a male donor with ankylosing spondylitis or in good health (not recorded which).

This rearrangement joins TRBV29-1 to TRBJ2-3; possible D gene TRBD2, 6 bases. Germline CDR1 SQVTM, CDR2 ANQGSEA. The V end was cut by 7 bases, the J end by 2 bases, with 19 bases between. This CDR3 comprises 15 residues. CDR3 sequence (DNA): TGCAGCGCCGCCGAGGTTAGCGGAAACACAGATACGCAGTATTTT. Amino acid sequence: CSAAEVSGNTDTQYF.

CDR3 amino acids: CAISESRGQEETQYF. The CDR3 DNA reads as TGTGCCATCAGTGAGTCGAGGGGGCAGGAAGAGACCCAGTACTTC. The chain couples TRBV10-3 to TRBJ2-5; 7 bases match TRBD1. This CDR3 comprises 15 residues. The germline V gene has CDR1 ENHRY and CDR2 SYGVKD. V lost 0 bases and J lost 3; bases outside the gene matches: 4.

The gene calls are TRBV4-1 and TRBJ2-7, with TRBD2 matching over 12 bases. After removal of 1 base from V and 5 bases from J, the junction contained 6 bases not matched to a gene. This CDR3 has 16 residues. Germline loops: CDR1 MGHRA, CDR2 YSYEKL. The CDR3 sequence is CASSQATSGRFHEQYF. CDR3 sequence (DNA): TGCGCCAGCAGCCAAGCGACTAGCGGGAGATTCCACGAGCAGTACTTC.

This clonotype was detected only a few times. This chain uses TRBV4-1 with TRBJ1-5; a possible D gene is TRBD1 (6 bases). V was clipped by 1 base and J by 5 bases, with 9 bases between them. The CDR3 loop spans 14 amino acids. Germline CDR1 and CDR2: MGHRA and YSYEKL. The chain's CDR3 is CASSQVGGYQPQHF. The CDR3 coding sequence is TGCGCCAGCAGCCAAGTAGGGGGATATCAGCCCCAGCATTTT.

As for this clonotype: A single base separates this from a much larger clone, so it may be a read error. The chain couples TRBV29-1 to TRBJ2-4; TRBD1 matches at 7 bases. The ends lost 1 base at V and 2 bases at J; junction bases unmatched: 2. Germline CDR1 and CDR2: SQVTM and ANQGSEA. CDR3 length: 14 amino acids. In nucleotides, the CDR3 is TGCAGCGTTGAAGCAGGGGGTCCCAAAAACATTCAGTACTTC. Translating it yields CSVEAGGPKNIQYF.

The sample holds many counts of this clonotype. The junction departs from germline at one end; a sequencing error may be responsible. The chain carries TRBV5-1 and TRBJ2-7; 7 positions agree with TRBD2. Germline V gene lookup returns CDR1 SGHRS and CDR2 YFSETQ. This CDR3 contains 13 residues. CDR3 coding DNA: TGTGCCAGCAGCCCGGGAGGTTCCTACGAGCAGTACTTC. This sequence encodes CASSPGGSYEQYF.

This clonotype came up a few times. The chain combines TRBV29-1 with TRBJ2-1; no firm D call. V shed 7 bases and J shed 6 bases, with 13 bases lying between them. CDR3 length: 12 residues. Germline loops: CDR1 SQVTM, CDR2 ANQGSEA. The DNA of the CDR3 is TGCAGCGCCGGATCCTCCGGCAATGAGCAGTTCTTC. Residues: CSAGSSGNEQFF.

In this sample, this clonotype turned up many times. The chain combines TRBV5-1 with TRBJ2-4, with 7 positions matching TRBD2. Germline CDR1 and CDR2: SGHRS and YFSETQ. This CDR3 spans 18 amino acids. V dropped 0 bases and J dropped 0; count of bases not matched to a gene: 9. CDR3 sequence: CASSLETPSGIAKNIQYF. The CDR3 DNA reads TGCGCCAGCAGCTTGGAGACCCCTAGCGGAATAGCCAAAAACATTCAGTACTTC.

This clonotype was recorded many times. The V call is TRBV6-5, the J call TRBJ2-1, with D perhaps matching TRBD1 or TRBD2 (5 bases each). V shed 2 bases and J shed 0 bases, with 8 bases lying between them. Germline V CDR1 and CDR2: MNHEY, SVGAGI. This CDR3 is built from 15 residues. In nucleotides, the CDR3 is TGTGCCAGCAGTTACGAGGGGAGCTCCTACAATGAGCAGTTCTTC. Protein product: CASSYEGSSYNEQFF.

The chain is built from TRBV20-1 and TRBJ2-7; 8 bases line up with TRBD2. The germline CDR1 and CDR2 sequences are DFQATT and SNEGSKA (reference sequence). The CDR3 is 15 residues long. V gave up 1 base and J gave up 0 bases; unmatched junction bases: 5. The CDR3 sequence: CSARAREGISYEQYF. The CDR3 DNA reads TGCAGTGCTAGAGCACGGGAGGGGATCTCCTACGAGCAGTACTTC.

This rearrangement joins TRBV7-8 to TRBJ2-7; 9 nucleotides align to TRBD2. Losses at the gene ends were 2 bases for V and 3 bases for J; bases not matched to a gene: 8. Germline CDR1 reads SGHVS; CDR2 reads FQNEAQ. The CDR3 contains 16 residues. The CDR3 DNA reads TGTGCCAGCAGCTTAAGGCCGACTAGCGGATTCTACGAGCAGTACTTC. It translates to CASSLRPTSGFYEQYF.

This clonotype was counted ten times or more. J is TRBJ1-1 and V is TRBV11-1; 7 nucleotides line up with TRBD1. Per germline, CDR1 SGHAT and CDR2 FQDESV (reference sequence). Trimming took 3 bases from V and 2 from J; bases not matched to a gene: 3. The CDR3 covers 14 residues. In nucleotides, the CDR3 is TGTGCCAGCAGCTTCAACAGGGGAAACACTGAAGCTTTCTTT. The encoded protein is CASSFNRGNTEAFF.

This clonotype was seen ten or more times. The J gene is TRBJ1-1, the V gene TRBV5-6, with D hard to call. Germline V gene lookup returns CDR1 SGHDT and CDR2 YYEEEE. The CDR3 is made up of 15 amino acids. V lost 4 bases to trimming and J lost 1 base, with 14 bases between them. The CDR3 bases are TGTGCCAGCAGCGCGTCGGGCCAAAAGAACACTGAAGCTTTCTTT. Residues: CASSASGQKNTEAFF.

This clonotype was seen many times. The chain couples TRBV20-1 to TRBJ2-5, with TRBD1 matching 8 bases. The CDR3 is 12 residues long. CDR1 and CDR2 from the germline V gene are DFQATT and SNEGSKA (reference sequence). J gave up 5 bases and V 3 bases, and 2 bases lay outside the gene matches. The CDR3 coding sequence is TGCAGTGCTAGCAGGGGGCAGGAGACCCAGTACTTC. It encodes CSASRGQETQYF.

This clonotype was found a few times. The chain recombines TRBV6-1 with TRBJ1-3; D is unresolved. Trimming shortened V by 6 bases and J by 4 bases, and 22 bases separated the two germline ends. Germline CDR1 MNHNS, CDR2 SASEGT. The CDR3 totals 17 residues. CDR3 amino acids: CASSALQDLLGGNTIYF. As DNA, the CDR3 is TGTGCCAGCAGCGCCCTCCAGGACCTCTTAGGGGGAAACACCATATATTTT.

This chain joins TRBV20-1 and TRBJ1-5; D is unresolved. The CDR3 sequence is 12 residues long. Per the germline V gene, CDR1 is DFQATT and CDR2 is SNEGSKA (reference sequence). V was trimmed by 6 bases and J by 4 bases, leaving 10 bases between them. This CDR3 is CSATAANQPQHF. CDR3 in DNA: TGCAGTGCAACGGCAGCTAATCAGCCCCAGCATTTT.

This clonotype appeared many times. The chain uses TRBV6-1 and TRBJ2-2; TRBD2 matches 14 bases. Germline values: CDR1 MNHNS, CDR2 SASEGT. The V and J ends lost 6 bases and 5 bases, in that order; junction bases with no gene match: 5. CDR3 length: 16 residues. CDR3 nucleotides: TGTGCCAGCAGACGGACTAGCGGGAGGAGAACCGGGGAGCTGTTTTTT. It translates to CASRRTSGRRTGELFF.

This clonotype was counted at least ten times. This chain links TRBV7-9 with TRBJ2-1; 8 bases line up with TRBD2. The CDR3 is made up of 15 amino acids. Per the germline V gene, CDR1 is SEHNR and CDR2 is FQNEAQ (reference sequence). The ends lost 6 bases at V and 1 base at J; junction bases unmatched: 5. The CDR3 DNA reads as TGTGCCAGCAGTCCCGGGACTAGGTCCTACAATGAGCAGTTCTTC. Translated, it gives CASSPGTRSYNEQFF.

The J gene is TRBJ1-1, the V gene TRBV20-1, with no clear D. Trimming took off 6 bases at V and 4 bases at J, with 15 bases between the two ends. From germline, CDR1 is DFQATT and CDR2 SNEGSKA (reference sequence). This CDR3 region has 13 residues. CDR3 DNA: TGCAGTGCCCCCCCCCCGGGAGGCACTGAAGCTTTCTTT. As protein: CSAPPPGGTEAFF.

The chain carries TRBV29-1 and TRBJ1-5; the D is unclear. V was cut by 0 bases and J by 2 bases, with 8 bases left in between. The CDR3 loop spans 14 amino acids. CDR1 SQVTM and CDR2 ANQGSEA come from the germline V gene. CDR3 in amino acids: CSVEEGSGNQPQHF. The CDR3 nucleotides are TGCAGCGTTGAAGAAGGGAGTGGCAATCAGCCCCAGCATTTT.

This clonotype occurred many times. This chain uses TRBV6-5 with TRBJ2-5, with 7 positions matching TRBD2. The CDR3 is 11 residues long. Germline V gives CDR1 MNHEY, CDR2 SVGAGI. The V segment lost 6 bases and the J segment 7 bases; nucleotides outside the gene matches: 2. The CDR3 bases are TGTGCCAGCAGGGAGCGGGGGACCCAGTACTTC. This encodes CASRERGTQYF.

J is TRBJ2-3 and V is TRBV20-1; D not certain. This CDR3 has 14 residues. Trimming left V 1 base short and J 0 bases short, with 8 bases between. CDR1 DFQATT and CDR2 SNEGSKA come from the germline V gene (reference sequence). For the CDR3, the DNA is TGCAGTGCTAGAGTTCTGGCTAGCACAGATACGCAGTATTTT. Translating it yields CSARVLASTDTQYF.